These 21 T cell receptor beta chains were sequenced from one sample in a study of OX40 agonist ivuxolimab in advanced cancers. Using immunoSEQ multiplex PCR, the repertoire was profiled, and TCRdb retains in-frame clones only, with some absent. Of 50,000 to 80,000 clones in the sample, approximately 79% are singletons; the top ten hold around 2.1%. Specimen: CD4+ or CD8+ T cells sorted from blood, collected in a trial of the OX40 agonist ivuxolimab. Receptors originate from an adult with an advanced solid tumor such as melanoma, head and neck, liver or kidney cancer.

The rearrangement links TRBV5-8 to TRBJ2-3; D may match TRBD1 or TRBD2 (6 bases each). Germline loops: CDR1 SGHTS, CDR2 YDEGEE. CDR3 length: 18 residues. V was cut by 4 bases and J by 5 bases, with 26 bases left in between. CDR3 DNA sequence: TGTGCCAGCAGCCGAGAGGGGGAGGAGGGACGGTTGGGAGATACGCAGTATTTT. Its protein is CASSREGEEGRLGDTQYF.

This chain uses TRBV28 with TRBJ2-3; D unclear. V lost 2 bases and J 0 bases, leaving 9 bases between the germline ends. Germline values: CDR1 MDHEN, CDR2 SYDVKM. CDR3 length: 15 residues. CDR3 sequence: CASSLVGVSTDTQYF. In DNA, the CDR3 is TGTGCCAGCAGTTTAGTTGGGGTTAGCACAGATACGCAGTATTTT.

This clone was seen a single time. This chain joins TRBV18 and TRBJ2-7; no definite D call. The V and J ends lost 0 bases and 3 bases respectively, with 12 bases between them. The CDR3 is made up of 15 amino acids. Germline V gene data show CDR1 as KGHSH and CDR2 as LQKENI. The CDR3 is CASSPPTTAHYEQYF. CDR3 in DNA: TGTGCCAGCTCACCACCGACCACTGCACACTACGAGCAGTACTTC.

The J gene is TRBJ2-7, the V gene TRBV30, with no clear D. Trimming left V 1 base short and J 0 bases short, with 13 bases between. CDR1 is GTSNPN and CDR2 is SVGIG in the germline V gene (reference sequence). CDR3 length: 15 residues. This chain's CDR3 is CAWSEGVRSSYEQYF. The CDR3 nucleotides read TGTGCCTGGAGTGAGGGTGTCCGCAGCTCCTACGAGCAGTACTTC.

The chain couples TRBV2 to TRBJ1-4; D not resolved. Per germline, CDR1 SNHLY and CDR2 FYNNEI. The CDR3 contains 20 residues. The ends were cut back, 6 bases at V and 8 bases at J, with 34 bases in the middle. This CDR3 reads CASRKEDVGVWAGRTEKLFF. The CDR3 DNA is TGTGCCAGCAGGAAGGAGGACGTTGGTGTCTGGGCTGGTCGAACCGAAAAACTGTTTTTT.

This clone has only a few counts. The chain recombines TRBV6-1 with TRBJ2-3, with 9 bases aligning to TRBD1. The V gene's germline CDR1 is MNHNS and CDR2 SASEGT. The CDR3 totals 15 residues. The trim removed 6 bases at V and 4 bases at J, leaving 8 bases unmatched. This chain's CDR3 is CASRTYRGRADTQYF. The CDR3 bases are TGTGCCAGCAGGACTTACAGGGGGCGCGCAGATACGCAGTATTTT.

The gene calls are TRBV5-5 and TRBJ2-5; D call uncertain. Trimming took off 2 bases at V and 5 bases at J, with 4 bases between the two ends. The CDR3 totals 11 residues. From germline, CDR1 is SGHKS and CDR2 YYEKEE (reference sequence). The CDR3 reads CASSFGETQYF. CDR3 coding DNA: TGTGCCAGCAGCTTTGGCGAGACCCAGTACTTC.

The V call is TRBV2, the J call TRBJ2-7; D not certain. The length of the CDR3 is 13 residues. V was shortened by 8 bases and J by 3 bases, with 14 bases between the two germline ends. Germline loops: CDR1 SNHLY, CDR2 FYNNEI. CDR3 region: CASVYSGSYEQYF. CDR3 coding DNA: TGTGCCAGCGTATACAGTGGTAGCTACGAGCAGTACTTC.

The gene calls are TRBV14 and TRBJ2-3, with 8 bases matching TRBD2. J lost 5 bases, V lost 1 base, and 8 bases had no gene match. The CDR3 consists of 16 residues. CDR1 SGHDN and CDR2 FVKESK come from the germline V gene. The CDR3, as DNA: TGTGCCAGCAGCCAAGGACGGGGGGGCAACGGAGATACGCAGTATTTT. The encoded protein is CASSQGRGGNGDTQYF.

The chain couples TRBV6-5 to TRBJ1-6; 8 bases line up with TRBD1. CDR1 and CDR2 (germline): MNHEY, SVGAGI. CDR3 length equals 15 residues. Trimming removed 5 bases from V and 10 bases from J; junction bases left unmatched: 10. The DNA for the CDR3 is TGTGCCAGCAGTCGCCCACGGGGACAGGACTCACCCCTCCACTTT. Translation gives CASSRPRGQDSPLHF.

This clone was picked up a small number of times. The chain has TRBV19 and TRBJ2-2; perhaps TRBD1 as D (6 bases). V lost 4 bases and J 3 bases, leaving 9 bases between the germline ends. The CDR3 loop spans 14 amino acids. Germline V gives CDR1 LNHDA, CDR2 SQIVND (reference sequence). This CDR3 reads CASSTTGYTGELFF. In DNA form, the CDR3 reads TGTGCCAGTAGTACTACAGGGTACACCGGGGAGCTGTTTTTT.

This clone has a single count. The CDR3 loop reads CASRPNRDRTYEQYF. CDR3 nucleotide sequence: TGTGCCAGCAGACCCAACCGGGACAGGACCTACGAGCAGTACTTC. The chain recombines TRBV28 with TRBJ2-7; 8 nucleotides align to TRBD1. Germline CDR1 is MDHEN and CDR2 is SYDVKM. The CDR3 runs 15 residues. V trimming: 6 bases; J trimming: 2 bases; junction bases outside the gene matches: 9.

CDR3 protein: CASSHHRGLDYEQYF. Written as DNA, the CDR3 is TGTGCCAGCAGCCATCACAGGGGTCTCGACTACGAGCAGTACTTC. The rearrangement joins TRBV14 to TRBJ2-7; 7 bases are shared with TRBD1. Germline trimming cut 3 bases from V and 3 bases from J; bases unmatched to any gene: 8. Germline V gives CDR1 SGHDN, CDR2 FVKESK. The CDR3 consists of 15 residues.

The chain carries TRBV19 and TRBJ2-5, with D hard to call. CDR1 is LNHDA and CDR2 is SQIVND in the germline V gene (reference sequence). This CDR3 contains 15 residues. The V gene lost 7 bases and the J gene lost 2 bases, with 17 bases spanning the gap. Written as DNA, the CDR3 is TGTGCCAGTAAAGACCCAGGATCCCGTCAAGAGACCCAGTACTTC. Amino acid sequence: CASKDPGSRQETQYF.

This clone has more than one count but fewer than ten. The gene calls are TRBV2 and TRBJ1-2; no definite D call. Germline V lookup: CDR1 SNHLY, CDR2 FYNNEI. The CDR3 sequence is 14 residues long. V was cut by 7 bases and J by 2 bases, with 14 bases left in between. Here the CDR3 DNA reads TGTGCCAGCATCCCGGGTAGGGCGAACTATGGCTACACCTTC. This encodes CASIPGRANYGYTF. Looking up the rest from reference TRBV2 and TRBJ1-2 gives the full variable domain: EPEVTQTPSHQVTQMGQEVILRCVPISNHLYFYWYRQILGQKVEFLVSFYNNEISEKSEIFDDQFSVERPDGSNFTLKIRSTKLEDSAMYFCASIPGRANYGYTFGSGTRLTVV.

The chain uses TRBV2 and TRBJ2-2; no firm D call. The CDR3 spans 15 residues. V was cut by 6 bases and J by 4 bases, with 15 bases left in between. Germline CDR1 reads SNHLY; CDR2 reads FYNNEI. As DNA, the CDR3 is TGTGCCAGCAGATATGACACCTCGAGCACCGGGGAGCTGTTTTTT. Translation: CASRYDTSSTGELFF.

The chain joins TRBV9 to TRBJ1-5; D is perhaps TRBD1 (6 bases). The CDR3 runs 14 residues. CDR1 and CDR2 from the germline V gene are SGDLS and YYNGEE. Trimming pared 4 bases from V and 2 bases from J, leaving 10 bases between. The CDR3 DNA reads TGTGCCAGCAGCCGGGGGGGCGGCAATCAGCCCCAGCATTTT. Amino acids: CASSRGGGNQPQHF.

The CDR3 loop reads CASSDSGAGTGSHVRAKQFF. CDR3 DNA sequence: TGTGCCAGCAGTGACTCTGGGGCTGGGACAGGGTCTCACGTTCGTGCCAAACAGTTCTTC. This chain connects TRBV6-4 to TRBJ2-1; 9 bases fit TRBD1. Losses at the gene ends were 0 bases for V and 13 bases for J; bases not matched to a gene: 25. Germline-derived CDR1 and CDR2 are MRHNA and SNTAGT. This CDR3 contains 20 residues.

This chain links TRBV14 with TRBJ2-2; 11 nucleotides agree with TRBD2. CDR1 and CDR2 (germline): SGHDN, FVKESK. CDR3 length: 16 amino acids. Losses at the gene ends were 2 bases for V and 5 bases for J; bases not matched to a gene: 4. CDR3 protein: CASSQRLAGYTGELFF. The CDR3 DNA reads TGTGCCAGCAGCCAAAGACTAGCGGGATATACCGGGGAGCTGTTTTTT. The complete variable domain, with remaining parts taken from reference TRBV14 and TRBJ2-2, reads EAGVTQFPSHSVIEKGQTVTLRCDPISGHDNLYWYRRVMGKEIKFLLHFVKESKQDESGMPNNRFLAERTGGTYSTLKVQPAELEDSGVYFCASSQRLAGYTGELFFGEGSRLTVL.

The chain employs TRBV11-2 and TRBJ2-2, with D possibly TRBD2 on 5 matching bases. Germline V CDR1 and CDR2: SGHAT, FQNNGV. V lost 7 bases and J lost 6, with 21 bases in between. The CDR3 covers 16 residues. This CDR3 is CASTLGHGVEAGELFF. CDR3 DNA sequence: TGTGCCAGCACCCTAGGCCACGGGGTCGAGGCCGGGGAGCTGTTTTTT.

The rearrangement joins TRBV5-1 to TRBJ2-1; the match to TRBD1 covers 8 bases. The CDR3 contains 16 residues. The germline CDR1 and CDR2 sequences are SGHRS and YFSETQ. J lost 1 base, V lost 0 bases, and 3 bases had no gene match. The DNA for the CDR3 is TGCGCCAGCAGCTTGGGGGGACAGGCTTCCTACAATGAGCAGTTCTTC. This translates into CASSLGGQASYNEQFF.